Listed below are T cell receptor beta chains from one sample, sequenced in a study of shared clonotypes between healthy human individuals. Some clones are missing from TCRdb's copy, which holds only in-frame ones; the method was immunoSEQ multiplex PCR. Among 950,000 to 1,300,000 clones listed, about 80% were seen once. Sequenced: memory CD4+ T cells sorted from blood. The receptors shown here come from a man between 18 and 35 years old in good health. Each CDR3 is given with its conserved first and last residue. Fields, in order: clone size, D gene, J gene, V gene, CDR3 protein, CDR3 DNA. The D gene is left open where the match is weak. Rows may omit the clone size; those that give it use once, few, many or a size class.

.	TRBD2	TRBJ2-1	TRBV30	CAWTWGLAPWEQFF	TGTGCCTGGACGTGGGGACTAGCACCGTGGGAGCAGTTCTTC
many	TRBD1	TRBJ1-1	TRBV5-1	CASSPQGASTEAFF	TGCGCCAGCAGCCCCCAGGGGGCCTCAACTGAAGCTTTCTTT
.	TRBD1	TRBJ2-7	TRBV6-1	CASSATGYEQYF	TGTGCCAGCAGTGCGACAGGGTACGAGCAGTACTTC
.	.	TRBJ2-5	TRBV11-2	CASSPLSREETQYF	TGTGCCAGCAGCCCCCTGTCCAGGGAAGAGACCCAGTACTTC
.	TRBD1	TRBJ1-1	TRBV19	CASEKQGRGTEAFF	TGTGCCAGCGAAAAACAGGGGAGGGGGACTGAAGCTTTCTTT
.	TRBD1	TRBJ1-1	TRBV10-3	CAISGQGNTEAFF	TGTGCCATCAGTGGACAGGGGAACACTGAAGCTTTCTTT
.	TRBD1	TRBJ1-1	TRBV9	CASSSGQGRRTEAFF	TGTGCCAGCAGCTCCGGACAGGGGCGGAGAACTGAAGCTTTCTTT
once	.	TRBJ2-7	TRBV6-5	CASSYSNRQGSYEQYF	TGTGCCAGCAGTTACTCGAATCGCCAGGGCTCCTACGAGCAGTACTTC
few	TRBD2	TRBJ2-7	TRBV7-9	CASSPSGSFEQYF	TGTGCCAGCAGCCCTAGCGGATCATTCGAGCAGTACTTC
.	.	TRBJ2-3	TRBV6-1	CASIRAGQNTDTQYF	TGTGCCAGCATAAGAGCGGGACAGAACACAGATACGCAGTATTTT
few	.	TRBJ2-5	TRBV5-6	CASSLAGLETQYF	TGTGCCAGCAGCTTGGCTGGGCTGGAGACCCAGTACTTC
.	.	TRBJ2-6	TRBV5-1	CASSWGGSGANVLTF	TGCGCCAGCAGCTGGGGAGGCTCTGGGGCCAACGTCCTGACTTTC
.	TRBD1	TRBJ2-4	TRBV18	CASSPSGGDGNIQYF	TGTGCCAGCTCACCTTCAGGGGGCGACGGGAACATTCAGTACTTC
.	.	TRBJ2-4	TRBV27	CASSPGQGKNIQYF	TGTGCCAGCAGCCCGGGCCAGGGGAAAAACATTCAGTACTTC
.	.	TRBJ1-5	TRBV20-1	CSAGSNQPQHF	TGCAGTGCTGGCTCGAATCAGCCCCAGCATTTT
many	.	TRBJ1-2	TRBV6-1	CASSQVGYGYTF	TGTGCCAGCAGTCAGGTCGGCTATGGCTACACCTTC
.	TRBD1	TRBJ2-4	TRBV28	CASKGLGGQGTKNIQYF	TGTGCCAGCAAGGGTCTCGGGGGACAGGGGACCAAAAACATTCAGTACTTC
.	.	TRBJ2-3	TRBV7-9	CASSLALVDTQYF	TGTGCCAGCAGCTTAGCGCTGGTTGATACGCAGTATTTT
once	.	TRBJ1-4	TRBV28	CASTLRGATNEKLFF	TGTGCCAGCACCCTGAGGGGGGCAACTAATGAAAAACTGTTTTTT